One T cell receptor beta chain is described in this entry. What it binds is unknown. The junction differs from germline at one of its ends, possibly a read error. The primer mix had 60 Vbeta and 13 Jbeta primers. The protocol was immunoSEQ multiplex PCR, while the TCRdb copy is restricted to in-frame clones and leaves out a portion. This sample has 130,000 or so clones, with about four fifths found just once. The sample is drawn from a study of cytomegalovirus exposure and HLA in healthy donors. Overall study results and limits: Sequencing probably produced one cluster of sequence variants that were highly shared.

Germline CDR1 and CDR2: LGHNA and YSLEER. The CDR3 totals 17 residues. Material: PBMCs. The genes are TRBV4-3 and TRBJ2-7; 8 bases fit TRBD1. The source of this sequence is a man aged 25-40 years in good health and CMV-seronegative. Here the CDR3 DNA reads TGCGCCAGCAGCCAAGATGTCAGGACAGGGTGGAAGATGGAGCCGTACTTC. Its protein is CASSQDVRTGWKMEPYF.